This entry lists 32 T cell receptor beta chains sequenced from one sample in a study of blood T cell repertoires in COVID-19. Method: immunoSEQ multiplex PCR; TCRdb's copy keeps in-frame clones and lacks some. The top ten clones hold approximately 21% of a sample with some 180,000 clones, roughly 87% of them seen once. The sequencing sample was made of peripheral blood. All receptors come from a man aged 60 to 69 with active or convalescent COVID-19.

The chain combines TRBV24-1 with TRBJ2-2; D is uncertain. V was trimmed by 4 bases and J by 7 bases, leaving 15 bases between them. The germline V gene has CDR1 KGHDR and CDR2 SFDVKD. The CDR3 length is 15 residues. The CDR3 loop is CATSDRQVRGGELFF. The CDR3 DNA sequence: TGTGCCACCAGTGACCGACAAGTCCGTGGCGGGGAGCTGTTTTTT.

The V and J genes are TRBV5-5 and TRBJ1-2; the D gene is possibly TRBD1 (5 bases). CDR1 and CDR2 (germline): SGHKS, YYEKEE (reference sequence). With 4 bases removed from V and 4 bases from J, the gap between germline ends came to 20 bases. There are 16 residues in the CDR3. The CDR3: CASSPQRVDTTYGYTF. CDR3 DNA sequence: TGTGCCAGCAGCCCTCAGAGAGTGGACACCACCTATGGCTACACCTTC.

This clone has just a few counts. In DNA form, the CDR3 reads TGCAGTGCTAGTTTGGGCATCGGCTATGGCTACACCTTC. Its translation is CSASLGIGYGYTF. The V and J genes are TRBV20-1 and TRBJ1-2, with D unresolved. From germline, CDR1 is DFQATT and CDR2 SNEGSKA (reference sequence). CDR3 size: 13 residues. Trimming took off 3 bases at V and 4 bases at J, with 12 bases between the two ends.

This clone appeared once. The chain couples TRBV18 to TRBJ2-1; a weak D match, TRBD1 (6 bases). The germline V gene encodes CDR1 KGHSH and CDR2 LQKENI. Trimming removed 2 bases at V and 3 bases at J, with 8 bases between. This CDR3 spans 14 amino acids. CDR3 sequence: CASSPNRDYNEQFF. Written as DNA, the CDR3 is TGTGCCAGCTCACCAAACAGGGACTACAATGAGCAGTTCTTC.

The CDR3 DNA is TGTGCCAGCAGCTTTCCGTTCCCCGAAGCTTTCTTT. Protein product: CASSFPFPEAFF. The V gene is TRBV11-3, the J gene TRBJ1-1, with D uncertain. Deletions cut 3 bases from V and 8 bases from J, with 10 bases between. The germline CDR1 and CDR2 sequences are SGHNT and YENEEA. The CDR3 has 12 residues.

This chain joins TRBV12-3 or TRBV12-4 and TRBJ1-2, with D possibly TRBD1 on 5 matching bases. Trimming shortened V by 6 bases and J by 7 bases, and 15 bases separated the two germline ends. The CDR3 runs to 13 residues. The CDR3 loop reads CASRPSGVGGYTF. The CDR3 region has the DNA TGTGCCAGCAGACCCTCGGGGGTTGGTGGCTACACCTTC.

The chain couples TRBV19 to TRBJ1-5, with D maybe TRBD1 (5 bases). The CDR3 has 16 amino acids. V dropped 3 bases and J dropped 1 base, with 13 bases sitting between them. Germline loops: CDR1 LNHDA, CDR2 SQIVND (reference sequence). The CDR3 spells CASSIPGRGSNQPQHF. CDR3 nucleotide sequence: TGTGCCAGTAGTATTCCAGGGAGGGGAAGCAATCAGCCCCAGCATTTT.

This rearrangement joins TRBV4-1 to TRBJ1-4; no definite D call. The V end was cut by 7 bases, the J end by 8 bases, with 20 bases between. The CDR3 consists of 15 residues. The germline V gene encodes CDR1 MGHRA and CDR2 YSYEKL. The CDR3 region has the DNA TGCGCCAGCAACGACCTAGATGATGCCCGGGAAAAACTGTTTTTT. Translated, it gives CASNDLDDAREKLFF.

V gene TRBV7-9 combines with J gene TRBJ1-2; D is ambiguous. Germline CDR1 SEHNR, CDR2 FQNEAQ (reference sequence). The CDR3 loop spans 15 amino acids. V was shortened by 1 base and J by 2 bases, with 11 bases between the two germline ends. CDR3: CASSLVRTANYGYTF. The CDR3, as DNA: TGTGCCAGCAGCTTAGTCCGGACTGCCAACTATGGCTACACCTTC.

The rearrangement uses TRBV11-2 and TRBJ2-1; 8 bases agree with TRBD1. With 5 bases clipped from V and 12 bases from J, the junction kept 6 bases outside the gene matches. The CDR3 length is 12 residues. In germline, CDR1 is SGHAT, CDR2 FQNNGV. CDR3: CASSLQGDLQFF. The CDR3 DNA sequence: TGTGCCAGCAGCCTACAGGGGGACTTGCAGTTCTTC.

This clone occurred a few times. The chain uses TRBV12-3 or TRBV12-4 and TRBJ2-2, with 7 bases fitting TRBD2. J lost 11 bases, V lost 2 bases, and 5 bases had no gene match. The CDR3 extends over 13 amino acids. The CDR3 reads CASSLIGTIELFF. CDR3 DNA: TGTGCCAGCAGTTTAATAGGGACTATAGAGCTGTTTTTT.

This chain connects TRBV11-2 to TRBJ2-7; TRBD1 agrees at 10 bases. The CDR3 is 16 amino acids. Germline trimming cut 5 bases from V and 3 bases from J; bases unmatched to any gene: 10. The germline gives CDR1 SGHAT, CDR2 FQNNGV. The CDR3 DNA follows: TGTGCCAGCAGCCACGCCCGGGACAGGGGTTTCTACGAGCAGTACTTC. Amino acids: CASSHARDRGFYEQYF.

The rearrangement joins TRBV3-1 (or the pseudogene TRBV3-2) to TRBJ1-5; the match to TRBD1 covers 9 bases. V shed 8 bases, J shed 0 bases, and the junction held 20 bases outside the gene matches. Germline V CDR1 and CDR2: LGHDT, YNNKEL (reference sequence). The CDR3 totals 20 residues. CDR3 DNA sequence: TGTGCCAGCGGAGCCAATAGGGGACAGGGAGGGGTGTATAGCAATCAGCCCCAGCATTTT. This sequence encodes CASGANRGQGGVYSNQPQHF.

This rearrangement joins TRBV6-5 to TRBJ1-6; D uncertain. The V and J ends lost 6 bases and 10 bases respectively, with 13 bases between them. Per the germline V gene, CDR1 is MNHEY and CDR2 is SVGAGI. The CDR3 sequence is 13 residues long. The CDR3 reads CASSSTFGSPLHF. The DNA for the CDR3 is TGTGCCAGCAGCTCGACGTTCGGGTCACCCCTCCACTTT.

This chain connects TRBV6-1 to TRBJ1-1; D is undetermined. Germline CDR1 and CDR2: MNHNS and SASEGT. Trimming pared 2 bases from V and 10 bases from J, leaving 17 bases between. The CDR3 consists of 14 residues. The CDR3 reads CASSESWGGLRAFF. CDR3 nucleotides: TGTGCCAGCAGTGAAAGTTGGGGAGGTCTGCGAGCTTTCTTT.

V is TRBV6-5 and J is TRBJ2-1, with 8 bases matching TRBD2. This CDR3 has 15 amino acids. Germline V gene lookup returns CDR1 MNHEY and CDR2 SVGAGI. Trimming took 0 bases from V and 9 from J; bases not matched to a gene: 7. DNA of the CDR3: TGTGCCAGCAGTTACTCGAGACTAGCGCATCCTGAGCAGTTCTTC. Amino acids: CASSYSRLAHPEQFF.

This clone was recorded only once. The rearrangement joins TRBV27 to TRBJ2-1, with D possibly matching TRBD1 (6 bases). Germline CDR1 MNHEY, CDR2 SMNVEV (reference sequence). CDR3 size: 14 residues. Trimming took 9 bases from V and 9 from J, leaving 21 bases between them. In DNA form, the CDR3 reads TGTGCCAGTCGACAGGAGCTATTTTTCGGTGAGCAGTTCTTC. This translates into CASRQELFFGEQFF.

This chain joins TRBV7-6 and TRBJ2-7, with D perhaps TRBD1 (5 bases). V dropped 0 bases and J dropped 4 bases, with 13 bases sitting between them. The CDR3 runs 15 residues. The germline V gene encodes CDR1 SGHVS and CDR2 FNYEAQ. The CDR3 spells CASSLAQGRAYEQYF. The DNA for the CDR3 is TGTGCCAGCAGCTTAGCTCAGGGCCGAGCGTACGAGCAGTACTTC.

The chain links TRBV6-5 to TRBJ1-4; D gene unclear. The V and J ends lost 6 bases and 5 bases respectively, with 13 bases between them. Germline V gene data show CDR1 as MNHEY and CDR2 as SVGAGI. The CDR3 loop spans 14 amino acids. CDR3 in DNA: TGTGCCAGCAGCGACCGGGGTGGGAATGAAAAACTGTTTTTT. Its translation: CASSDRGGNEKLFF.

The chain carries TRBV5-4 and TRBJ2-5; D is undetermined. Trimming cost V 2 bases and J 4 bases, with 12 bases left between them. CDR3 length: 14 residues. The V gene's germline CDR1 is SGHNT and CDR2 YYREEE (reference sequence). The CDR3 is CASSLDSHGETQYF. CDR3 sequence (DNA): TGTGCCAGCAGCTTAGACTCCCACGGAGAGACCCAGTACTTC.

The V gene is TRBV20-1, the J gene TRBJ2-1; 8 bases match TRBD2. After removal of 3 bases from V and 2 bases from J, the junction contained 6 bases not matched to a gene. The CDR3 is 15 amino acids. Germline-derived CDR1 and CDR2 are DFQATT and SNEGSKA (reference sequence). The CDR3 nucleotides are TGCAGTGCTAGTTCGAGCGGGGGCGCCTACAATGAGCAGTTCTTC. Protein: CSASSSGGAYNEQFF.

The V gene is TRBV5-8, the J gene TRBJ2-2, with D possibly TRBD2 on 5 matching bases. CDR1 is SGHTS, CDR2 YDEGEE, per germline. Trimming left V 6 bases short and J 0 bases short, with 15 bases between. The CDR3 sequence is 16 residues long. The chain's CDR3 is CASTVGLNANTGELFF. CDR3 nucleotide sequence: TGTGCCAGCACCGTAGGACTGAACGCGAACACCGGGGAGCTGTTTTTT.

This chain connects TRBV5-1 to TRBJ2-7; D is possibly TRBD1 (6 bases). Between the trimmed V and J ends, which lost 2 bases and 2 bases, there was a span of 11 bases. The CDR3 is made up of 14 amino acids. Germline CDR1 reads SGHRS; CDR2 reads YFSETQ. CDR3 in DNA: TGCGCCAGCAGCTTCGACAGGTATACCTACGAGCAGTACTTC. Amino acids: CASSFDRYTYEQYF. The whole variable domain, filled in from reference TRBV5-1 and TRBJ2-7, reads KAGVTQTPRYLIKTRGQQVTLSCSPISGHRSVSWYQQTPGQGLQFLFEYFSETQRNKGNFPGRFSGRQFSNSRSEMNVSTLELGDSALYLCASSFDRYTYEQYFGPGTRLTVT.

This clone has only a few counts. This rearrangement joins TRBV10-1 to TRBJ2-1, with 9 bases identical to TRBD2. V lost 2 bases and J lost 4; bases outside the gene matches: 3. There are 15 residues in the CDR3. CDR1 is WNHNN, CDR2 SYGVQD, per germline (reference sequence). CDR3 sequence reads: CASSERAGGYNEQFF. CDR3 bases: TGCGCCAGCAGTGAGAGGGCGGGGGGGTACAATGAGCAGTTCTTC.

The rearrangement joins TRBV29-1 to TRBJ2-7, with TRBD1 matching over 7 bases. The CDR3 is made up of 14 amino acids. Germline V gene sequence: CDR1 SQVTM, CDR2 ANQGSEA. Trimming at V came to 6 bases and at J to 3 bases, leaving 11 bases not matched to a gene. CDR3 amino acids: CSVVKFGTDYEQYF. For the CDR3, the DNA is TGCAGCGTCGTAAAGTTCGGGACAGACTACGAGCAGTACTTC.

CDR3 sequence reads: CASSRQGWETQYF. CDR3 DNA: TGTGCCAGCAGCCGACAGGGTTGGGAGACCCAGTACTTC. This sequence joins TRBV7-3 and TRBJ2-5; 7 positions match TRBD1. This CDR3 comprises 13 residues. Germline V gene lookup returns CDR1 SGHTA and CDR2 FQGTGA. Trimming cost V 5 bases and J 5 bases; bases outside gene matches: 5.

The chain has TRBV2 and TRBJ2-3; TRBD2 might be the D (7 bases). The CDR3 runs to 15 residues. Germline V gene lookup returns CDR1 SNHLY and CDR2 FYNNEI. V was shortened by 7 bases and J by 4 bases, with 18 bases between the two germline ends. In DNA form, the CDR3 reads TGTGCCAGCATCTCCGGCCGGGGGGCCTCAGATACGCAGTATTTT. The encoded protein is CASISGRGASDTQYF.

This clone appeared a few times. This chain joins TRBV7-9 and TRBJ2-1; TRBD1 aligns across 10 bases. The CDR3 loop spans 16 amino acids. Unmatched junction bases numbered 6, after V lost 5 bases and J lost 2 bases. Germline values: CDR1 SEHNR, CDR2 FQNEAQ (reference sequence). The DNA of the CDR3 is TGTGCCAGCAGCGGGGACAGGGGAAGGCCCTACAATGAGCAGTTCTTC. As protein: CASSGDRGRPYNEQFF.

The chain uses TRBV27 and TRBJ1-2; 8 bases map to TRBD1. Germline V gene lookup returns CDR1 MNHEY and CDR2 SMNVEV (reference sequence). The CDR3 contains 15 residues. V trimming: 5 bases; J trimming: 4 bases; junction bases outside the gene matches: 9. CDR3 in amino acids: CASSGGQGFLYGYTF. Written as DNA, the CDR3 is TGTGCCAGCAGTGGCGGACAGGGATTCCTCTATGGCTACACCTTC.

The chain links TRBV4-1 to TRBJ1-2, with D maybe TRBD1 (5 bases). The CDR3 has 15 residues. Germline V gives CDR1 MGHRA, CDR2 YSYEKL. V was clipped by 0 bases and J by 1 base, with 9 bases between them. The CDR3 loop is CASSQDQGFNYGYTF. CDR3 bases: TGCGCCAGCAGCCAAGATCAGGGTTTTAACTATGGCTACACCTTC.

This clone showed up just a few times. This chain links TRBV11-2 with TRBJ1-2; 7 bases are a match to TRBD1. With 5 bases clipped from V and 4 bases from J, the junction kept 7 bases outside the gene matches. The germline gives CDR1 SGHAT, CDR2 FQNNGV. The CDR3 is made up of 14 amino acids. The CDR3 coding sequence is TGTGCCAGCAGCCAAGAGGGGGCGGGCTATGGCTACACCTTC. It codes for CASSQEGAGYGYTF.

The chain recombines TRBV7-2 with TRBJ2-3, with a weak D call TRBD2 (6 bases). V lost 3 bases to trimming and J lost 4 bases, with 23 bases between them. Germline loops: CDR1 SGHTA, CDR2 FQGNSA. This CDR3 has 18 amino acids. CDR3 nucleotides: TGTGCCAGCAGCTTCCGACCTTGGACTACGCCTATCCCAGATACGCAGTATTTT. It specifies CASSFRPWTTPIPDTQYF.